This T cell receptor beta chain was profiled in a study of response to subunit inactivated influenza vaccine. Study observations and caveats: The authors suggested that few new T cells are recruited per seasonal influenza vaccination.

MiXCR was run by TCRdb on the RT-PCR reads, yielding one entry per CDR3 protein. The repertoire has some 500,000 distinct CDR3 sequences, 10% to 15% of them found once; the top ten carry over 10%. This clonotype has only a few counts. Its antigen is undetermined. The CDR3 runs 15 residues. The germline gives CDR1 SGHNT, CDR2 YENEEA. V lost 5 bases and J 6 bases, leaving 17 bases between the germline ends. The sequencing here drew on PBMCs from blood, taken 45 days after vaccination. This chain joins TRBV11-3 and TRBJ2-1, with D possibly called TRBD1 or TRBD2 (6 bases each). The source of this sequence is a man aged 45-60 years who received an inactivated influenza vaccine. The CDR3 nucleotides read TGTGCCAGCAGCCAGGAGGGGGGTTTCCCCAATGAGCAGTTCTTC. Translating gives CASSQEGGFPNEQFF.